The T cell receptor beta chain under discussion was sequenced for a study of T cell responses to AZD1222 COVID-19 vaccine. Study-wide findings and caveats: Recipients of AZD1222 seropositive at baseline numbered only five or six.

V was shortened by 5 bases and J by 1 base, with 6 bases between the two germline ends. This CDR3 spans 12 amino acids. From germline, CDR1 is MNHEY and CDR2 SVGEGT. TCRdb's copy holds only in-frame clones and misses some; the assay was immunoSEQ multiplex PCR. The sample has about 260,000 clones, 85% to 95% seen once. Note on this clone: Antigen unknown.

The receptor comes from an adult in good health. This sample comprised peripheral blood, obtained on day 0 of AZD1222 vaccination. The gene calls are TRBV6-2 or TRBV6-3 and TRBJ2-7; D unclear. CDR3 residues: CASSISSYEQYF. In DNA, the CDR3 is TGTGCCAGCAGTATTAGTTCCTACGAGCAGTACTTC.